The subject of this entry is one T cell receptor beta chain. Its matching antigen is unknown. This record comes from a study of cytomegalovirus exposure and HLA in healthy donors. The PCR ran on 60 Vbeta and 13 Jbeta primers. Data came from immunoSEQ multiplex PCR; TCRdb stores just in-frame clones and leaves some out. The sample has around 87,000 clones; around 75% are singletons. V dropped 4 bases and J dropped 4 bases, with 16 bases sitting between them. The CDR3 sequence is 15 residues long. CDR1 is MNHEY, CDR2 SVGAGI, per germline. Study-wide points: One variant, a missense change in DCLRE1C, was linked in a later analysis to TCR beta V- and J-gene trimming.

This rearrangement joins TRBV6-5 to TRBJ1-2; D unresolved. The sample taken for sequencing was PBMCs. The sequence derives from a man aged 35-49 years in good health and CMV-seronegative. In DNA form, the CDR3 reads TGTGCCAGCAGTTTACACCCAAGAGGTGTCTATGGCTACACCTTC. It encodes CASSLHPRGVYGYTF.